The next 29 T cell receptor beta chains were all read from a single sample in a study of T-cell memory formation after mild COVID-19. TCRdb passed the 5' RACE reads through MiXCR, listing each CDR3 protein once. The table has 350,000 to 500,000 distinct CDR3 sequences, about 20% seen once; the top ten hold around 8%. Source material: PBMCs or a T cell subset sorted from them (not recorded which). The receptors here all came from an adult woman who had mild COVID-19 (a few samples of this study predate the infection). Cell type and time point are not known.

V usage is TRBV3-1 and J usage is TRBJ1-3; D gene unclear. Trimming stripped 1 base from V and 0 bases from J, with 10 bases between. Germline V gene lookup returns CDR1 LGHDT and CDR2 YNNKEL (reference sequence). This CDR3 contains 16 residues. The CDR3 is CASSQVRSTSGNTIYF. In nucleotides, the CDR3 is TGTGCCAGCAGCCAAGTGAGATCTACCTCTGGAAACACCATATATTTT.

The table lists this clonotype with a count of one. The chain is built from TRBV6-5 and TRBJ2-3, with D tentatively TRBD1 or TRBD2 (5 bases each). Trimming stripped 5 bases from V and 9 bases from J, with 18 bases between. The CDR3 length is 14 residues. Germline CDR1 is MNHEY and CDR2 is SVGAGI. The CDR3 spells CASSPSVGVSTQYF. The DNA of the CDR3 is TGTGCCAGCAGTCCCTCGGTGGGGGTGAGCACGCAGTATTTT.

With regard to this clonotype: A read error may account for a junction end that differs from germline. This rearrangement joins TRBV2 to TRBJ2-1, with unresolved D. The CDR3 runs 10 residues. The germline V gene encodes CDR1 SNHLY and CDR2 FYNNEI. CDR3 residues: CASNPGLGYF. The CDR3 DNA reads TGTGCCAGCAACCCGGGCTTAGGTTACTTC.

This clonotype has only a few counts. The V call is TRBV4-1, the J call TRBJ2-4; no clear D. This CDR3 has 12 residues. The germline gives CDR1 MGHRA, CDR2 YSYEKL. V was cut by 0 bases and J by 8 bases, with 5 bases left in between. The CDR3 DNA reads as TGCGCCAGCAGCCAAGACGGACACATTCAGTACTTC. Its translation: CASSQDGHIQYF.

V usage is TRBV7-6 and J usage is TRBJ2-7; 10 bases match TRBD1. This CDR3 is built from 15 residues. Germline V lookup: CDR1 SGHVS, CDR2 FNYEAQ. V lost 5 bases and J lost 2; bases outside the gene matches: 6. The CDR3 loop is CASSPSGQGTYEQYF. Here the CDR3 DNA reads TGTGCCAGCAGCCCGTCGGGACAGGGGACCTACGAGCAGTACTTC.

This chain's CDR3 is CASSLSISGGNYEQYF. DNA of the CDR3: TGTGCCAGCAGTTTATCGATCAGCGGGGGAAACTACGAGCAGTACTTC. The chain couples TRBV27 to TRBJ2-7; 8 bases line up with TRBD2. The length of the CDR3 is 16 residues. Germline loops: CDR1 MNHEY, CDR2 SMNVEV (reference sequence). V was pared by 0 bases and J by 3 bases, with 7 bases of the junction left unmatched.

V is TRBV11-2 and J is TRBJ1-3; tentatively, D is TRBD1 (5 bases). Trimming took 8 bases from V and 3 from J, leaving 8 bases between them. This CDR3 is built from 12 residues. Germline values: CDR1 SGHAT, CDR2 FQNNGV. The CDR3 DNA follows: TGTGCCAGCGGGGCTATTGGAAACACCATATATTTT. Translating it yields CASGAIGNTIYF.

The chain recombines TRBV7-3 with TRBJ1-2, with D unresolved. Germline lookup yields CDR1 SGHTA and CDR2 FQGTGA. The CDR3 has 13 residues. The germline V and J ends were trimmed by 1 base and 7 bases, with 10 bases remaining between them. The CDR3 DNA reads TGTGCCAGCAGCTTAAATCCATGGAGTGGCTACACCTTC. Amino acid sequence: CASSLNPWSGYTF.

This clonotype has more than one count but fewer than ten. This chain connects TRBV3-1 to TRBJ1-5; D call uncertain. V dropped 0 bases and J dropped 5 bases, with 11 bases sitting between them. The CDR3 sequence is 15 residues long. Germline V lookup: CDR1 LGHDT, CDR2 YNNKEL (reference sequence). The CDR3 coding sequence is TGTGCCAGCAGCCAAGATAGAGGGCCTTATCAGCCCCAGCATTTT. Translating gives CASSQDRGPYQPQHF.

In its sample, this clonotype was seen a few times. The chain employs TRBV6-2 or TRBV6-3 and TRBJ2-1; no firm D call. The CDR3 sequence is 13 residues long. Germline assignment: CDR1 MNHEY and CDR2 SVGEGT. V was pared by 6 bases and J by 7 bases, with 13 bases between. This CDR3 reads CASSFNSGNEQFF. The CDR3 nucleotides read TGTGCCAGCAGCTTCAATAGTGGGAATGAGCAGTTCTTC.

The chain couples TRBV5-8 to TRBJ2-7; 11 nucleotides align to TRBD2. Trimming removed 0 bases from V and 5 bases from J; junction bases left unmatched: 4. This CDR3 contains 15 residues. Germline lookup yields CDR1 SGHTS and CDR2 YDEGEE. Here the CDR3 DNA reads TGTGCCAGCAGCTTGGAACTAGCGGGAGCACACGAGCAGTACTTC. Encoded protein: CASSLELAGAHEQYF.

The V gene is TRBV12-3 or TRBV12-4, the J gene TRBJ1-5; TRBD1 might be the D (5 bases). The germline V and J ends were trimmed by 3 bases and 7 bases, with 10 bases remaining between them. The CDR3 totals 13 residues. Here the CDR3 DNA reads TGTGCCAGCAGTTTTGGACAATTACAGCCCCAGCATTTT. Its translation: CASSFGQLQPQHF.

The chain couples TRBV6-6 to TRBJ1-6; D is possibly TRBD1 (6 bases). Germline CDR1 MNHNY, CDR2 SVGAGI (reference sequence). V shed 5 bases and J shed 7 bases, with 9 bases lying between them. This CDR3 region has 13 residues. The CDR3 bases are TGTGCCAGCAGTGCAGACAGGAATTCACCCCTCCACTTT. This gives the protein CASSADRNSPLHF.

The chain employs TRBV6-5 and TRBJ1-3; D is possibly TRBD1 (5 bases). The germline V gene encodes CDR1 MNHEY and CDR2 SVGAGI. Trimming cost V 7 bases and J 0 bases, with 10 bases left between them. This CDR3 region has 14 residues. DNA of the CDR3: TGTGCCAGCATGAGAGGGGCCTCTGGAAACACCATATATTTT. Translation: CASMRGASGNTIYF.

The J gene is TRBJ2-3, the V gene TRBV5-4, with D possibly being TRBD2 (5 bases). V was cut by 7 bases and J by 4 bases, with 25 bases left in between. The CDR3 sequence is 17 residues long. Germline V CDR1 and CDR2: SGHNT, YYREEE (reference sequence). CDR3 loop: CASQSWEGAGSADTQYF. Here the CDR3 DNA reads TGTGCCAGCCAGTCGTGGGAAGGCGCGGGTAGCGCAGATACGCAGTATTTT.

This clonotype has a handful of counts. The chain joins TRBV12-3 or TRBV12-4 to TRBJ2-1; tentatively, D is TRBD1 (5 bases). V dropped 7 bases and J dropped 12 bases, with 19 bases sitting between them. The CDR3 runs 13 residues. In DNA, the CDR3 is TGTGCCAGCACCAAAGGACAACCCCCCGGGCAGTTCTTC. This codes for CASTKGQPPGQFF.

This clonotype was seen only a few times. This chain joins TRBV18 and TRBJ1-3; no definite D call. The germline V and J ends were trimmed by 2 bases and 0 bases, with 17 bases remaining between them. Germline CDR1 reads KGHSH; CDR2 reads LQKENI. The CDR3 has 18 amino acids. CDR3 region: CASSPRAGSSISGNTIYF. CDR3 coding DNA: TGTGCCAGCTCACCAAGAGCGGGCAGTTCAATCTCTGGAAACACCATATATTTT.

The chain is built from TRBV27 and TRBJ2-7; 8 bases are a match to TRBD1. V was clipped by 5 bases and J by 3 bases; unmatched bases: 9. The CDR3 has 15 residues. Looked up from germline, CDR1 is MNHEY and CDR2 is SMNVEV (reference sequence). This CDR3 reads CASSPDRGRLYEQYF. In nucleotides, the CDR3 is TGTGCCAGCAGTCCCGACAGGGGAAGGCTCTACGAGCAGTACTTC.

V usage is TRBV20-1 and J usage is TRBJ1-5, with D unclear. CDR1 and CDR2 from the germline V gene are DFQATT and SNEGSKA (reference sequence). V lost 1 base and J 0 bases, leaving 16 bases between the germline ends. The CDR3 length is 17 residues. CDR3 protein: CSARVPRTGSSNQPQHF. In DNA, the CDR3 is TGCAGTGCTAGAGTCCCGAGGACGGGTAGTAGCAATCAGCCCCAGCATTTT.

This clonotype was detected only a few times. This rearrangement joins TRBV5-1 to TRBJ2-7, with D unclear. CDR3 length equals 14 residues. Between the trimmed V and J ends, which lost 0 bases and 4 bases, there was a span of 11 bases. Germline CDR1 and CDR2: SGHRS and YFSETQ. CDR3 amino acids: CASSLGRNLYEQYF. The CDR3 DNA reads TGCGCCAGCAGCTTGGGACGGAACTTGTACGAGCAGTACTTC.

This clonotype was seen a handful of times. V and J are TRBV20-1 and TRBJ2-5; D possibly matches TRBD1 or TRBD2 (5 bases each). There are 15 residues in the CDR3. Trimming took 0 bases from V and 1 from J, leaving 12 bases between them. Germline V gene data show CDR1 as DFQATT and CDR2 as SNEGSKA (reference sequence). As DNA, the CDR3 is TGCAGTGCTAGAGATCCGGGACGTAGCCAAGAGACCCAGTACTTC. It encodes CSARDPGRSQETQYF.

In this sample, this clonotype turned up a few times. V and J are TRBV20-1 and TRBJ1-2, with D tentatively TRBD1 (5 bases). The germline V gene has CDR1 DFQATT and CDR2 SNEGSKA (reference sequence). The CDR3 spans 12 residues. V gave up 5 bases and J gave up 1 base, with 8 bases separating them. CDR3: CSADSHNYGYTF. CDR3 DNA: TGCAGTGCTGACAGCCATAACTATGGCTACACCTTC.

The chain links TRBV29-1 to TRBJ2-7; 10 bases agree with TRBD1. Germline loops: CDR1 SQVTM, CDR2 ANQGSEA. The CDR3 is 13 residues long. V was clipped by 6 bases and J by 2 bases; unmatched bases: 4. The CDR3, as DNA: TGCAGCGTGAGGGACAGGGGCGCCTACGAGCAGTACTTC. Translation gives CSVRDRGAYEQYF.

There are a few counts of this clonotype. This chain connects TRBV6-6 to TRBJ2-7; weak D call: TRBD2 (5 bases). Trimming removed 6 bases from V and 0 bases from J, with 12 bases in between. CDR3 size: 14 residues. Germline CDR1 and CDR2: MNHNY and SVGAGI (reference sequence). CDR3 DNA: TGTGCCAGCAGAGACGGAGGTTTCTCCTACGAGCAGTACTTC. Translated, it gives CASRDGGFSYEQYF.

The table lists this clonotype with a few counts. The chain carries TRBV15 and TRBJ1-5; the match to TRBD1 covers 7 bases. CDR3 size: 19 residues. Germline loops: CDR1 LNHNV, CDR2 YYDKDF (reference sequence). The J segment lost 2 bases and the V segment lost 0 bases, leaving 13 bases of the junction unmatched. The DNA for the CDR3 is TGTGCCACCAGCAGAGACCCCGGGACAGCAAACTGGGGCAATCAGCCCCAGCATTTT. Residues: CATSRDPGTANWGNQPQHF.

This rearrangement joins TRBV16 to TRBJ1-2; 10 bases map to TRBD1. Germline values: CDR1 KGHSY, CDR2 FQNENV. The CDR3 has 14 residues. V lost 4 bases and J lost 6; bases outside the gene matches: 5. CDR3 sequence: CASSPEGTGDGYTF. For the CDR3, the DNA is TGTGCCAGCAGCCCAGAAGGGACAGGGGATGGCTACACCTTC.

This clonotype was seen a handful of times. This chain connects TRBV12-3 or TRBV12-4 to TRBJ1-2; tentative D call: TRBD1 (6 bases). Trimming pared 7 bases from V and 8 bases from J, leaving 23 bases between. The CDR3 has 15 residues. The CDR3 region is CASTSRPTGNLGYTF. The CDR3 coding sequence is TGTGCCAGCACCTCCCGCCCAACAGGGAATCTAGGCTACACCTTC.

This clonotype was recorded a few times. The V call is TRBV3-1, the J call TRBJ2-2; D unclear. Trimming took 4 bases from V and 5 from J, leaving 14 bases between them. This CDR3 is 15 amino acids long. CDR1 is LGHDT and CDR2 is YNNKEL in the germline V gene (reference sequence). Here the CDR3 DNA reads TGTGCCAGCAGCCTAGACTCCGACCCGACCGGGGAGCTGTTTTTT. Translated: CASSLDSDPTGELFF.

This clonotype was recorded a few times. V and J are TRBV7-2 and TRBJ2-2; D may match TRBD1 or TRBD2 (5 bases each). Trimming left V 5 bases short and J 5 bases short, with 27 bases between. Germline CDR1 SGHTA, CDR2 FQGNSA. The CDR3 sequence is 19 residues long. CDR3 sequence: CASSDGTPALGIGTGELFF. The CDR3 nucleotides are TGTGCCAGCAGCGACGGGACCCCCGCCCTCGGGATAGGTACCGGGGAGCTGTTTTTT.